This paragraph covers one TCR beta chain sequence. What it recognizes is unknown. Naive CD8 cells were CD45RO-negative, positively selected for CCR7, excluding terminally differentiated effector memory CD45RA+ cells. Assay: immunoSEQ multiplex PCR; the TCRdb copy retains only in-frame clones and omits some. The data show some 2,000,000 clones, about 95% seen once. The data were obtained in a study of shared clonotypes between healthy human individuals. Whole-study findings and limits: On the whole, naive subsets had larger estimated richness than memory subsets had.

Trimming removed 7 bases from V and 6 bases from J; junction bases left unmatched: 2. CDR1 WNHNN and CDR2 SYGVQD come from the germline V gene (reference sequence). The CDR3 sequence is 12 residues long. The receptor was derived from a man aged 18 to 30 in good health. The sequenced sample was naive CD8+ T cells sorted from blood. This chain uses TRBV10-1 with TRBJ1-4, with 7 bases fitting TRBD1. The DNA for the CDR3 is TGCGCCAGCATTACAGGGGATGAAAAACTGTTTTTT. Amino acid sequence: CASITGDEKLFF.